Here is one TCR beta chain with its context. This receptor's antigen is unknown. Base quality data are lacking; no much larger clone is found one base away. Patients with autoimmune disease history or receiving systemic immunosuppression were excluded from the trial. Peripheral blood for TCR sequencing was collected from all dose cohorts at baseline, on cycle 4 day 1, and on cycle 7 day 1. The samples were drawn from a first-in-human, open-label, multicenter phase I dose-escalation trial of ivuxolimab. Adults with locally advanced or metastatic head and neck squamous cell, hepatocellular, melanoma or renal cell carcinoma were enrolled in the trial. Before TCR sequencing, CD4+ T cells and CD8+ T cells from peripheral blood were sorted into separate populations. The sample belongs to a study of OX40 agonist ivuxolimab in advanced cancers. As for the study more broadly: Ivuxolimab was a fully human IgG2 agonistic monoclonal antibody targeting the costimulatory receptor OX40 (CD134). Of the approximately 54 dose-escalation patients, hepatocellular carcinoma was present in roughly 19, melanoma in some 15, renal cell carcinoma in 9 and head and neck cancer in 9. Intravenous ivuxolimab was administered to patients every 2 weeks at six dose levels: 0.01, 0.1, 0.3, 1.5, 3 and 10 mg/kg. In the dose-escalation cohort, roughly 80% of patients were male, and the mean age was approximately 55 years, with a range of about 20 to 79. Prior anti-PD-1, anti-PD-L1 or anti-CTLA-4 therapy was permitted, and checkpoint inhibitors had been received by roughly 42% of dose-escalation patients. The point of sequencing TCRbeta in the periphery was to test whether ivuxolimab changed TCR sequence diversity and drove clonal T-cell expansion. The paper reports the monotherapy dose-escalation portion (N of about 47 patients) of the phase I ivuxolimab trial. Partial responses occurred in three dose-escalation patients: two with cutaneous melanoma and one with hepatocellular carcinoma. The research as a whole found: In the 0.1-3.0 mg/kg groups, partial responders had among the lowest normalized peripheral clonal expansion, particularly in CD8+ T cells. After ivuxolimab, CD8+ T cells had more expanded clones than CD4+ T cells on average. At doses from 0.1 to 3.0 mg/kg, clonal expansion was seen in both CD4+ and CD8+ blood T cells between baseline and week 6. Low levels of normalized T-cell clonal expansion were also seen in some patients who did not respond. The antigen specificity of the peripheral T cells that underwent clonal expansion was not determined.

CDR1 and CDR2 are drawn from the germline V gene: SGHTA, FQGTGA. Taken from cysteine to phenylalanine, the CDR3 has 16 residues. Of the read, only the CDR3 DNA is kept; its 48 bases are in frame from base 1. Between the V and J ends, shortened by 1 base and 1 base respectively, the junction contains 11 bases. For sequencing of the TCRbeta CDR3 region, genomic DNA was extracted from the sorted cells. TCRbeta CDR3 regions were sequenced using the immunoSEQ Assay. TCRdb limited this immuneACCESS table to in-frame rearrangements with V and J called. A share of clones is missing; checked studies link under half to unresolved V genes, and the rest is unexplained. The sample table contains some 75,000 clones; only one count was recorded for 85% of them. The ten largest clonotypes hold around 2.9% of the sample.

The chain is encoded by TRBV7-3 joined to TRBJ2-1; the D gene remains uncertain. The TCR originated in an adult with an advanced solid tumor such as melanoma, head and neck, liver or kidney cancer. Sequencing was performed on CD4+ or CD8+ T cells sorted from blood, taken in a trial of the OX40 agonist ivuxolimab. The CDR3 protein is CASSLSPWSSYNEQFF. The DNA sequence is TGTGCCAGCAGCTTAAGCCCCTGGTCTTCCTACAATGAGCAGTTCTTC.